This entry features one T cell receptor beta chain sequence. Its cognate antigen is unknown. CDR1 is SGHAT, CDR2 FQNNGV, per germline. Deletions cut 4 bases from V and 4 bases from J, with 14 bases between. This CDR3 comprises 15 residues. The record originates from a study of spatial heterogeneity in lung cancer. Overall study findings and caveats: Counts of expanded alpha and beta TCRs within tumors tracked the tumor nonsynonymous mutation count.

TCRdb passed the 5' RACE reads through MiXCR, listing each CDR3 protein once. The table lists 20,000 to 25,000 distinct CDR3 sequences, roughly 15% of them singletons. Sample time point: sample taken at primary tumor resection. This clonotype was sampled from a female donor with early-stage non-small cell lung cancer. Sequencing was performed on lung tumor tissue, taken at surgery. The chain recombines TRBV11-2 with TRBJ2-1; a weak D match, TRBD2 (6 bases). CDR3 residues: CASSSGLILYNEQFF. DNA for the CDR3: TGTGCCAGCAGCTCCGGACTAATACTATACAATGAGCAGTTCTTC.